This record concerns one T cell receptor beta chain sequence. Its antigen remains unknown. The length of the CDR3 is 15 residues. Germline V gene lookup returns CDR1 SGHRS and CDR2 YFSETQ. The J segment lost 4 bases and the V segment lost 4 bases, leaving 1 base of the junction unmatched. These data are taken from a study of T-cell memory formation after mild COVID-19. General study points: The main location of contracting CD4+ clones was CM and EM, and that of contracting CD8+ clones was EMRA. A second wave expanding day 15 to 37 was CD4+-biased; contracting clones were balanced. Certain responding clones were present in pre-infection memory, suggesting participation of cross-reactive memory.

Barcoded TCR alpha and TCR beta cDNA libraries with UMIs came from 5'RACE using constant-segment primers. Each CDR3 protein gets one entry after TCRdb re-called the 5' RACE reads with MiXCR. Among some 160,000 distinct CDR3 sequences, roughly 30% were seen once, and the ten largest hold more than 10%. The chain joins TRBV5-1 to TRBJ2-3; 15 bases align to TRBD2. The clonotype comes from an adult woman who had mild COVID-19 (a few samples of this study predate the infection). Cell type and time point are not known. Sequenced input: PBMCs or a T cell subset sorted from them (not recorded which). The CDR3 DNA reads TGCGCCAGCAGCCGGACTAGCGGGAGGGCAGATACGCAGTATTTT. Translating it yields CASSRTSGRADTQYF.